The 9 T cell receptor beta chains presented below share a single source sample, sequenced in a study of blood T cell repertoires in COVID-19. Sequencing was performed with immunoSEQ multiplex PCR; in TCRdb, only in-frame clones are kept and a portion is missing. The sample includes 45,000 to 65,000 clones, about 83% of them seen just once. The sequencing sample was made of peripheral blood. These receptors were collected from a man in his forties with acute or convalescent COVID-19.

The gene calls are TRBV19 and TRBJ1-2, with 12 bases aligning to TRBD1. V lost 4 bases and J lost 3; bases outside the gene matches: 6. The CDR3 totals 16 residues. Germline CDR1 and CDR2: LNHDA and SQIVND (reference sequence). The CDR3 DNA follows: TGTGCCAGTAGTACCGGGACAGGGGGCGCGGACTATGGCTACACCTTC. Translating it yields CASSTGTGGADYGYTF.

This chain uses TRBV21-1 with TRBJ2-1; the DNA was not compared with TRBD2, the D call given in the table. TRBV21-1 is a pseudogene. CDR3 size: 15 residues. The CDR3 loop is CASSALVRRYNEQFF. The CDR3 region has the DNA TGTGCCAGCAGCGCCCTAGTAAGACGGTACAATGAGCAGTTCTTC.

V and J are TRBV21-1 and TRBJ2-4; the table's D call, TRBD2, was not checked against the DNA. TRBV21-1 is tagged as a pseudogene. The CDR3 length is 17 residues. In DNA, the CDR3 is TGTGCCAGCACCCCGACTTCTGCGGGCTGGGGCAAAAACATTCAGTACTTC. This sequence encodes CASTPTSAGWGKNIQYF.

The chain couples TRBV18 to TRBJ2-2; TRBD2 aligns across 7 bases. CDR3 size: 16 residues. Germline V CDR1 and CDR2: KGHSH, LQKENI. The V and J ends lost 2 bases and 1 base, in that order; junction bases with no gene match: 4. CDR3 coding DNA: TGTGCCAGCTCACCAAAGTCTAGCGGGAACACCGGGGAGCTGTTTTTT. This sequence encodes CASSPKSSGNTGELFF.

The CDR3 DNA reads TGCGCCAGCAGCCAAGGGGGACAGGGAAGCGGGGAGCTGTTTTTT. Translation: CASSQGGQGSGELFF. The J gene is TRBJ2-2, the V gene TRBV4-1; 9 positions match TRBD1. This CDR3 spans 15 amino acids. Germline V gene data show CDR1 as MGHRA and CDR2 as YSYEKL. The J segment lost 7 bases and the V segment lost 1 base, leaving 4 bases of the junction unmatched.

V gene TRBV27 combines with J gene TRBJ1-2, with D possibly TRBD1 on 6 matching bases. The CDR3 contains 13 residues. Germline values: CDR1 MNHEY, CDR2 SMNVEV (reference sequence). V shed 5 bases and J shed 4 bases, with 11 bases lying between them. CDR3 nucleotides: TGTGCCAGCAGTCGGACAGCAAGCTATGGCTACACCTTC. Encoded protein: CASSRTASYGYTF.

The chain has TRBV5-4 and TRBJ2-3, with 8 bases fitting TRBD2. Germline assignment: CDR1 SGHNT and CDR2 YYREEE (reference sequence). Losses at the gene ends were 4 bases for V and 6 bases for J; bases not matched to a gene: 10. The CDR3 has 15 residues. The CDR3 sequence is CASSLPGLAVDTQYF. The CDR3 DNA is TGTGCCAGCAGCCTCCCCGGACTAGCTGTGGATACGCAGTATTTT.

The V gene is TRBV18, the J gene TRBJ2-5, with 8 bases fitting TRBD1. CDR1 KGHSH and CDR2 LQKENI come from the germline V gene. V shed 0 bases, J shed 4 bases, and the junction held 10 bases outside the gene matches. The CDR3 loop spans 17 amino acids. CDR3 residues: CASSPPLLTGVRETQYF. DNA of the CDR3: TGTGCCAGCTCACCACCGCTTCTGACAGGGGTCCGAGAGACCCAGTACTTC.

The V call is TRBV19, the J call TRBJ2-3; the match to TRBD1 covers 8 bases. Germline lookup yields CDR1 LNHDA and CDR2 SQIVND (reference sequence). V lost 5 bases and J lost 3; bases outside the gene matches: 4. The CDR3 is 14 amino acids. The CDR3 nucleotides read TGTGCCAGTAGTCGACAGGGGCTAACAGATACGCAGTATTTT. Residues: CASSRQGLTDTQYF.